This TCR beta chain was recorded in a study of blood T cell repertoires in COVID-19. Looked up from germline, CDR1 is SEHNR and CDR2 is FQNEAQ (reference sequence). This CDR3 is 12 amino acids long. Trimming took 5 bases from V and 6 from J; bases not matched to a gene: 2. TCRdb's copy holds only in-frame clones and misses some; the assay was immunoSEQ multiplex PCR. The table shows more than 150,000 clones, with 70% to 90% occurring only once. The receptor's source is a woman in her 70s with acute or convalescent COVID-19. The gene calls are TRBV7-9 and TRBJ2-7; TRBD1 agrees at 9 bases. Sequencing was done on a sample of peripheral blood. CDR3 bases: TGTGCCAGCAGCATGGACAGGGGCGAGCAGTACTTC. It codes for CASSMDRGEQYF.